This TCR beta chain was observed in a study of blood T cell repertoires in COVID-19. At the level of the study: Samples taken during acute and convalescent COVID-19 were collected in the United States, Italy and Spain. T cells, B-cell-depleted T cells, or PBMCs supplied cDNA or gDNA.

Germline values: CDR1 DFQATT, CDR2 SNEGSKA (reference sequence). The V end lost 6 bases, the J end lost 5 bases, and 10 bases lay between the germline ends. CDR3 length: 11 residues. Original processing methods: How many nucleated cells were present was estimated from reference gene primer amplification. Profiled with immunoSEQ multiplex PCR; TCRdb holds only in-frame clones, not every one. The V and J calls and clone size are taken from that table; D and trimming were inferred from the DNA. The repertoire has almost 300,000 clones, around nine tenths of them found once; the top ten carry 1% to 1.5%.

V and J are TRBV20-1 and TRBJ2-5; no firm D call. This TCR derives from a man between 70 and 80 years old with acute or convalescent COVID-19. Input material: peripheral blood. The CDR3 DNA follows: TGCAGTGCCGAGAGAGGTGAGACCCAGTACTTC. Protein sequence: CSAERGETQYF.